These 5 T cell receptor beta chains were all obtained from the same sample, sequenced in a study of response to subunit inactivated influenza vaccine. TCRdb re-called the RT-PCR reads through MiXCR, storing one row per CDR3 protein. Counted here are about 160,000 distinct CDR3 sequences, about 10% occurring once; the ten biggest clones make up under 40%. Sample: CD8+ T cells sorted from PBMCs, taken around 2 years after vaccination. The receptors shown here come from a man aged 50 to 69 who received an inactivated influenza vaccine.

A few counts support this clonotype. J is TRBJ2-7 and V is TRBV12-3 or TRBV12-4; no clear D. V gave up 2 bases and J gave up 5 bases, with 7 bases separating them. The CDR3 extends over 12 amino acids. The CDR3 DNA follows: TGTGCCAGCAGTTTACGGATCCACGAGCAGTACTTC. Translated: CASSLRIHEQYF.

This clonotype occurred a few times. V is TRBV5-6 and J is TRBJ2-1, with 9 bases identical to TRBD2. The germline CDR1 and CDR2 sequences are SGHDT and YYEEEE. CDR3 size: 15 residues. With V trimmed by 0 bases and J by 9 bases, 7 bases remained unmatched. The CDR3 DNA follows: TGTGCCAGCAGCTTGGGTAGCGGGAGCTCCTCTGAGCAGTTCTTC. Translating it yields CASSLGSGSSSEQFF.

This clonotype was seen repeatedly, ten times or more. The rearrangement links TRBV29-1 to TRBJ2-7; TRBD2 is a possible D gene (5 bases). This CDR3 contains 12 residues. Germline V gives CDR1 SQVTM, CDR2 ANQGSEA. V was cut by 3 bases and J by 6 bases, with 12 bases left in between. The chain's CDR3 is CSVESGRFEQYF. Here the CDR3 DNA reads TGCAGCGTTGAGAGCGGCAGGTTCGAGCAGTACTTC.

The chain combines TRBV27 with TRBJ2-3; 7 bases agree with TRBD2. Trimming at V came to 7 bases and at J to 4 bases, leaving 5 bases not matched to a gene. Germline loops: CDR1 MNHEY, CDR2 SMNVEV (reference sequence). The CDR3 runs 13 residues. The CDR3: CASTGGLADTQYF. The CDR3 region has the DNA TGTGCCAGCACGGGGGGTCTGGCAGATACGCAGTATTTT.

This clonotype was counted many times. V gene TRBV12-3 or TRBV12-4 combines with J gene TRBJ2-1; the match to TRBD1 covers 10 bases. Losses at the gene ends were 6 bases for V and 7 bases for J; bases not matched to a gene: 6. CDR3 length equals 14 residues. This CDR3 is CASSGTGVGNEQFF. As DNA, the CDR3 is TGTGCCAGCAGCGGGACAGGGGTTGGGAATGAGCAGTTCTTC.